Presented here are 32 T cell receptor beta chains from one specimen sequenced in a study of blood T cell repertoires in COVID-19. Sequenced by immunoSEQ multiplex PCR; TCRdb stores in-frame clones only, minus some. The sample holds roughly 230,000 clones; roughly four fifths are singletons and the top ten take 4% to 5.5%. Sequences were obtained from peripheral blood. These receptors were taken from a man aged 45-65 years with active or convalescent COVID-19.

The chain is built from TRBV30 and TRBJ2-7; 7 nucleotides agree with TRBD1. V was clipped by 4 bases and J by 7 bases; unmatched bases: 16. The CDR3 totals 15 residues. Germline assignment: CDR1 GTSNPN and CDR2 SVGIG (reference sequence). The CDR3 DNA reads as TGTGCCTGGATCCTTACGGGGACAGATACTCTGGAGCAGTACTTC. This gives the protein CAWILTGTDTLEQYF.

The rearrangement links TRBV7-2 to TRBJ2-5, with 9 nucleotides matching TRBD2. The CDR3 runs to 15 residues. The V and J ends lost 0 bases and 4 bases, in that order; junction bases with no gene match: 3. Germline loops: CDR1 SGHTA, CDR2 FQGNSA. The chain's CDR3 is CASSLAAGGPETQYF. CDR3 DNA sequence: TGTGCCAGCAGCTTAGCGGCGGGGGGGCCAGAGACCCAGTACTTC.

This rearrangement joins TRBV19 to TRBJ2-2; TRBD2 agrees at 10 bases. CDR3 length: 17 amino acids. The ends lost 3 bases at V and 1 base at J; junction bases unmatched: 5. Germline V CDR1 and CDR2: LNHDA, SQIVND (reference sequence). CDR3 in DNA: TGTGCCAGTAGTATTTTGGTAGCGGGGGGGAACACCGGGGAGCTGTTTTTT. Translation gives CASSILVAGGNTGELFF.

This rearrangement joins TRBV2 to TRBJ1-1; TRBD1 agrees at 12 bases. From germline, CDR1 is SNHLY and CDR2 FYNNEI. The CDR3 runs to 15 residues. Trimming removed 2 bases from V and 5 bases from J; junction bases left unmatched: 3. The CDR3 DNA is TGTGCCAGCAGTGAAAGGGACAGGGGGCGGACTGAAGCTTTCTTT. This encodes CASSERDRGRTEAFF.

V is TRBV19 and J is TRBJ2-2; TRBD2 is a possible D gene (5 bases). The CDR3 contains 11 residues. V shed 5 bases and J shed 10 bases, with 8 bases lying between them. Germline-derived CDR1 and CDR2 are LNHDA and SQIVND (reference sequence). CDR3 nucleotide sequence: TGTGCCAGTAGTTTTCGGGAGGAGCTGTTTTTT. This encodes CASSFREELFF.

The gene calls are TRBV19 and TRBJ2-7, with D possibly matching TRBD2 (6 bases). The CDR3 is 11 amino acids. Germline V gene lookup returns CDR1 LNHDA and CDR2 SQIVND (reference sequence). The V gene lost 3 bases and the J gene lost 9 bases, with 9 bases spanning the gap. The chain's CDR3 is CASSIGGWQYF. As DNA, the CDR3 is TGTGCCAGTAGTATCGGGGGATGGCAGTACTTC.

This clone is judged medium-sized. V is TRBV19 and J is TRBJ2-7, with unresolved D. Germline V gives CDR1 LNHDA, CDR2 SQIVND (reference sequence). The CDR3 runs to 14 residues. The V end lost 2 bases, the J end lost 2 bases, and 10 bases lay between the germline ends. The CDR3 sequence: CASSISTAAYEQYF. The DNA of the CDR3 is TGTGCCAGTAGTATATCCACAGCAGCCTACGAGCAGTACTTC.

Notes on this clone: One junction end disagrees with the germline gene, perhaps due to a read error. The chain recombines TRBV28 with TRBJ2-1; 13 positions agree with TRBD2. The V gene's germline CDR1 is MDHEN and CDR2 SYDVKM. The CDR3 length is 18 residues. Written as DNA, the CDR3 is TGCGCAACAGGGGGGGGACTAGCGGGGCCACAGTATGTGGATGAGCAGTTCTTC. Translating gives CATGGGLAGPQYVDEQFF.

With respect to this clone: The junction and the germline gene differ at one end; a read error may be behind it. The chain uses TRBV9 and TRBJ1-3; the match to TRBD1 covers 8 bases. The V gene's germline CDR1 is SGDLS and CDR2 YYNGEE. This CDR3 is built from 17 residues. The CDR3 sequence: CASSEDRASLSGNAIYF. The CDR3 nucleotides read TGTGCCAGCAGCGAGGACAGGGCCTCCCTCTCTGGAAACGCCATATATTTT.

The chain uses TRBV7-6 and TRBJ2-1; D may be TRBD1 (6 bases). The CDR3 runs 16 residues. Germline CDR1 SGHVS, CDR2 FNYEAQ. Trimming stripped 5 bases from V and 3 bases from J, with 17 bases between. As DNA, the CDR3 is TGTGCCAGCAGCCCTCGGGGCAGGGGCAGCTACAATGAGCAGTTCTTC. Its protein is CASSPRGRGSYNEQFF.

This chain joins TRBV19 and TRBJ2-3, with 7 bases that match TRBD1. V lost 3 bases, J lost 0 bases, and 0 bases stayed unmatched. CDR3 length: 14 residues. CDR1 and CDR2 from the germline V gene are LNHDA and SQIVND (reference sequence). Here the CDR3 DNA reads TGTGCCAGTAGTATGGGACAGAGCACAGATACGCAGTATTTT. As protein: CASSMGQSTDTQYF.

The chain uses TRBV19 and TRBJ1-2; maybe TRBD1 (6 bases). The CDR3 is 15 amino acids. V shed 7 bases and J shed 5 bases, with 20 bases lying between them. CDR1 and CDR2 from the germline V gene are LNHDA and SQIVND (reference sequence). CDR3 DNA: TGTGCCAGTAATGTTATACCCGGACAGAGATATGGCTACACCTTC. It encodes CASNVIPGQRYGYTF.

This clone was observed a few times. This chain links TRBV2 with TRBJ1-5; D possibly corresponds to TRBD1 (6 bases). CDR3 length equals 16 residues. From germline, CDR1 is SNHLY and CDR2 FYNNEI. Trimming took 7 bases from V and 3 from J, leaving 19 bases between them. The CDR3 spells CASTGWRNRVNQPQHF. In DNA form, the CDR3 reads TGTGCCAGCACCGGATGGCGGAACAGGGTCAATCAGCCCCAGCATTTT.

The gene calls are TRBV30 and TRBJ2-5; 11 nucleotides agree with TRBD1. The junction had 6 bases not matched to a gene; V was cut back by 7 bases and J by 5 bases. The CDR3 covers 13 residues. Germline CDR1 and CDR2: GTSNPN and SVGIG (reference sequence). The CDR3 coding sequence is TGTGCCTCACGGGACAGGGGGAAGGAGACCCAGTACTTC. It specifies CASRDRGKETQYF.

A few counts support this clone. The V gene is TRBV30, the J gene TRBJ1-2, with D hard to call. Trimming shortened V by 2 bases and J by 0 bases, and 7 bases separated the two germline ends. The CDR3 length is 13 residues. The germline V gene encodes CDR1 GTSNPN and CDR2 SVGIG (reference sequence). The CDR3 region is CAWSPTANYGYTF. CDR3 nucleotides: TGTGCCTGGAGTCCTACAGCTAACTATGGCTACACCTTC.

V is TRBV9 and J is TRBJ2-6; possible D gene TRBD1, 5 bases. The germline V gene has CDR1 SGDLS and CDR2 YYNGEE. This CDR3 comprises 17 residues. V was pared by 4 bases and J by 2 bases, with 16 bases between. This CDR3 reads CASSPTASEAGANVLTF. In DNA, the CDR3 is TGTGCCAGCAGCCCGACAGCTTCCGAGGCTGGGGCCAACGTCCTGACTTTC.

V and J are TRBV7-9 and TRBJ1-1; unclear D gene. Germline V gives CDR1 SEHNR, CDR2 FQNEAQ (reference sequence). Trimming pared 1 base from V and 1 base from J, leaving 13 bases between. The CDR3 totals 16 residues. The CDR3 protein is CASSLVGVTGNTEAFF. As DNA, the CDR3 is TGTGCCAGCAGCTTAGTCGGGGTAACGGGGAACACTGAAGCTTTCTTT.

The genes are TRBV9 and TRBJ1-2; D is perhaps TRBD1 (5 bases). V lost 0 bases, J lost 0 bases, and 18 bases lay in between. Germline assignment: CDR1 SGDLS and CDR2 YYNGEE. There are 18 residues in the CDR3. The chain's CDR3 is CASSVVGEGSAPNYGYTF. The CDR3 nucleotides are TGTGCCAGCAGCGTAGTAGGGGAGGGGTCAGCACCTAACTATGGCTACACCTTC.

The rearrangement joins TRBV7-2 to TRBJ2-5; 9 nucleotides agree with TRBD2. This CDR3 comprises 15 residues. CDR1 is SGHTA and CDR2 is FQGNSA in the germline V gene. After removal of 4 bases from V and 3 bases from J, the junction contained 6 bases not matched to a gene. Written as DNA, the CDR3 is TGTGCCAGCAGCTCCCGACTAGCGGATAAAGAGACCCAGTACTTC. Amino acids: CASSSRLADKETQYF.

The chain uses TRBV3-1 (or the pseudogene TRBV3-2) and TRBJ2-5, with a tentative D call TRBD2 (5 bases). CDR1 is LGHDT and CDR2 is YNNKEL in the germline V gene (reference sequence). Trimming pared 1 base from V and 9 bases from J, leaving 18 bases between. The CDR3 runs to 15 residues. CDR3: CASSQVRGEGAAQYF. CDR3 sequence (DNA): TGTGCCAGCAGCCAAGTTCGGGGTGAGGGAGCGGCCCAGTACTTC.

V and J are TRBV4-1 and TRBJ2-7, with 7 bases that match TRBD1. V shed 2 bases and J 0 bases; nucleotides not matched to a gene: 4. The CDR3 consists of 15 residues. Germline-derived CDR1 and CDR2 are MGHRA and YSYEKL. CDR3 protein: CASSQKTGSSYEQYF. The CDR3 DNA reads TGCGCCAGCAGCCAAAAGACAGGGAGCTCCTACGAGCAGTACTTC.

The chain couples TRBV5-4 to TRBJ1-5, with D possibly matching TRBD1 (5 bases). The length of the CDR3 is 16 residues. The V end lost 4 bases, the J end lost 2 bases, and 16 bases lay between the germline ends. The germline V gene encodes CDR1 SGHNT and CDR2 YYREEE (reference sequence). DNA for the CDR3: TGTGCCAGCAGCCCGGGGGGGGGTCGCGGCAATCAGCCCCAGCATTTT. Encoded protein: CASSPGGGRGNQPQHF.

For the CDR3, the DNA is TGTGCCAGCAGCGCAGGACAACCGGATTCACCCCTCCACTTT. It translates to CASSAGQPDSPLHF. The chain joins TRBV11-3 to TRBJ1-6; D possibly corresponds to TRBD1 (5 bases). Between the trimmed V and J ends, which lost 5 bases and 8 bases, there was a span of 13 bases. CDR1 is SGHNT and CDR2 is YENEEA in the germline V gene. The CDR3 has 14 amino acids.

A few counts support this clone. The chain employs TRBV27 and TRBJ2-7, with 7 positions matching TRBD2. The CDR3 runs 14 residues. V shed 5 bases, J shed 0 bases, and the junction held 4 bases outside the gene matches. Germline CDR1 MNHEY, CDR2 SMNVEV (reference sequence). The CDR3 DNA follows: TGTGCCAGCAGTGCTAGCGGAAGCTCCTACGAGCAGTACTTC. It codes for CASSASGSSYEQYF.

This clone is a singleton in its sample. The gene calls are TRBV10-3 and TRBJ1-3; D is uncertain. The CDR3 consists of 14 residues. Germline V gene lookup returns CDR1 ENHRY and CDR2 SYGVKD. Trimming cost V 2 bases and J 0 bases, with 5 bases left between them. The CDR3 is CAISEGLSGNTIYF. CDR3 sequence (DNA): TGTGCCATCAGTGAGGGACTCTCTGGAAACACCATATATTTT.

The chain carries TRBV4-1 and TRBJ1-4; D unclear. Germline CDR1 is MGHRA and CDR2 is YSYEKL. V lost 4 bases, J lost 8 bases, and 14 bases lay in between. CDR3 length: 14 residues. CDR3: CASSLTRSVEKLFF. CDR3 nucleotides: TGCGCCAGCAGCCTTACCCGATCGGTCGAAAAACTGTTTTTT.

The chain has TRBV7-6 and TRBJ2-5; D may be TRBD2 (6 bases). Trimming left V 5 bases short and J 5 bases short, with 21 bases between. CDR1 SGHVS and CDR2 FNYEAQ come from the germline V gene. The CDR3 spans 16 residues. In nucleotides, the CDR3 is TGTGCCAGCAGCATTCATCAGGGAGGCACGGCGGAGACCCAGTACTTC. This encodes CASSIHQGGTAETQYF.

J is TRBJ1-5 and V is TRBV19; D is perhaps TRBD1 (6 bases). From germline, CDR1 is LNHDA and CDR2 SQIVND (reference sequence). This CDR3 comprises 14 residues. V lost 5 bases to trimming and J lost 2 bases, with 10 bases between them. CDR3 coding DNA: TGTGCCAGTAGTGTACAGGGTGGCAATCAGCCCCAGCATTTT. Its translation is CASSVQGGNQPQHF.

V is TRBV4-1 and J is TRBJ2-1, with TRBD2 as a possible D gene (6 bases). With 4 bases removed from V and 5 bases from J, the gap between germline ends came to 15 bases. This CDR3 is built from 15 residues. Looked up from germline, CDR1 is MGHRA and CDR2 is YSYEKL. CDR3 in amino acids: CASSLGRSGDNEQFF. For the CDR3, the DNA is TGCGCCAGCAGCCTAGGGAGGTCGGGGGACAATGAGCAGTTCTTC.

In its sample, this clone was seen many times. The chain carries TRBV15 and TRBJ1-6; 9 positions agree with TRBD1. Looked up from germline, CDR1 is LNHNV and CDR2 is YYDKDF (reference sequence). The CDR3 covers 14 residues. J was trimmed by 8 bases and V by 6 bases; bases with no gene match: 5. The CDR3 DNA follows: TGTGCCACCAGTAGGGACAGGGAACATTCACCCCTCCACTTT. Amino acid sequence: CATSRDREHSPLHF.

The V gene is TRBV6-6, the J gene TRBJ1-4; 8 bases fit TRBD1. Germline V gene lookup returns CDR1 MNHNY and CDR2 SVGAGI (reference sequence). Trimming removed 6 bases from V and 8 bases from J; junction bases left unmatched: 11. CDR3 length equals 15 residues. The CDR3 reads CASSYTRGREEKLFF. The CDR3 DNA reads TGTGCCAGCAGCTACACCAGGGGGCGGGAAGAAAAACTGTTTTTT.

Concerning this clone itself: This sample also contains other DNA sequences that code for the same CDR3. The gene calls are TRBV30 and TRBJ1-5, with a possible D match to TRBD1 (6 bases). In germline, CDR1 is GTSNPN, CDR2 SVGIG (reference sequence). CDR3 size: 15 residues. Trimming removed 0 bases from V and 0 bases from J, with 9 bases in between. The CDR3 DNA sequence: TGTGCCTGGAGTGTTGGGACATATAGCAATCAGCCCCAGCATTTT. Translation: CAWSVGTYSNQPQHF. Full variable domain (outside the CDR3, taken from reference TRBV30 and TRBJ1-5): SQTIHQWPATLVQPVGSPLSLECTVEGTSNPNLYWYRQAAGRGLQLLFYSVGIGQISSEVPQNLSASRPQDRQFILSSKKLLLSDSGFYLCAWSVGTYSNQPQHFGDGTRLSIL.